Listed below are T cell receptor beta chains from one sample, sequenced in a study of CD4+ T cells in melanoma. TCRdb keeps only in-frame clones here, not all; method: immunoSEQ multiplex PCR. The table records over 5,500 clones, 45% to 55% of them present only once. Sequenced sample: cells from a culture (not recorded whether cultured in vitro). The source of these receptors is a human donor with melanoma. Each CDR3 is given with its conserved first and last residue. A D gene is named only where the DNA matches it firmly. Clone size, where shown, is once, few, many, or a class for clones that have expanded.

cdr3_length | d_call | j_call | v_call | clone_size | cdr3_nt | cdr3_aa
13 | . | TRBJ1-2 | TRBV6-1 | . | TGTGCCAGCAGTCCAGACAGGATCTATGGCTACACCTTC | CASSPDRIYGYTF
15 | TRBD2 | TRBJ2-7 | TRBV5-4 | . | TGTGCCAGCAGCTTGTCAGCGGGGGGCTCCTACGAGCAGTACTTC | CASSLSAGGSYEQYF
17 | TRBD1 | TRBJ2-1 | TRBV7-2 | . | TGTGCCAGCAGCTTACCCCGGGGACAGGGAACCTACAATGAGCAGTTCTTC | CASSLPRGQGTYNEQFF
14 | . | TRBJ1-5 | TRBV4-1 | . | TGCGCCAGCAGCCAAGATTCCCCCTTCAGTACCCAGCATTTT | CASSQDSPFSTQHF
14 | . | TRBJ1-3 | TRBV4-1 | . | TGCGCCAGCAGCCGTTACGGGGCTGGAAACACCATATATTTT | CASSRYGAGNTIYF
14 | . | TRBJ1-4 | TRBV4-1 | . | TGCGCCAGCAGCCAAGATGCAGGGAGGGGGAAACTGTTTTTT | CASSQDAGRGKLFF
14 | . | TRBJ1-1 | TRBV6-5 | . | TGTGCCAGCAGAAAGCCGGGACTGATAGCTGAAGCTTTCTTT | CASRKPGLIAEAFF
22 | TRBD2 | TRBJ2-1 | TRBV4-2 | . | TGTGCCAGCAGCCACCAAGCAGTACTACTAGCGGGGGGCCTCAACTCCTACAATGAGCAGTTCTTC | CASSHQAVLLAGGLNSYNEQFF
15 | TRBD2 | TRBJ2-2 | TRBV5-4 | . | TGTGCCAGCAGCAAGGCAGCGGGGCGCGACGGGGAGCTGTTTTTT | CASSKAAGRDGELFF
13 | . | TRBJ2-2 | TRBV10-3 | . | TGTGCCATCAGTGAGAGGATGGACGGGGAGCTGTTTTTT | CAISERMDGELFF
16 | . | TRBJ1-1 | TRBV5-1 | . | TGCGCCAGCAGCTTTGGGAGCCCCGAAATGAACACTGAAGCTTTCTTT | CASSFGSPEMNTEAFF
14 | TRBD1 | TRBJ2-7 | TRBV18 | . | TGTGCCAGCTCACCCCGACAGGGTACCTACGAGCAGTACTTC | CASSPRQGTYEQYF
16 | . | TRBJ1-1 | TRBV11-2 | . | TGTGCCAGCAGCTTAGAGTTTGGGAAAATGAACACTGAAGCTTTCTTT | CASSLEFGKMNTEAFF
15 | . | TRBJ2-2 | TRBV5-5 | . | TGTGCCAGCAGCTTAATGTCCACGAACACCGGGGAGCTGTTTTTT | CASSLMSTNTGELFF
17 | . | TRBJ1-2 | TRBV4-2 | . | TGTGCCAGCAGCCATCGGGCACGAAACCCCGATATGCGTGGCTACACCTTC | CASSHRARNPDMRGYTF
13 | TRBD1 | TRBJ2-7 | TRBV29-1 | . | TGCAGCGCCAAGGGGGCAGGGGGCGTCGAGCAGTACTTC | CSAKGAGGVEQYF
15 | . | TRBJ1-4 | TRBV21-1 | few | TGTGCCAGCAGCAAGAAGGCACAGATTAATGAAAAACTGTTTTTT | CASSKKAQINEKLFF
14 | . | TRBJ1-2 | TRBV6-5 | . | TGTGCCAGCAGATCCGGGACGGCGAACTATGGCTACACCTTC | CASRSGTANYGYTF
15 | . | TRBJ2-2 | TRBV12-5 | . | TGTGCTAGTGCCAAGTGGGGGGGGGCCACCGGGGAGCTGTTTTTT | CASAKWGGATGELFF
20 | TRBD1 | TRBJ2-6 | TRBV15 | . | TGTGCCACCAGCAGAGAGACGGACAGGGGGTTGGTCGCTGGGGCCAACGTCCTGACTTTC | CATSRETDRGLVAGANVLTF
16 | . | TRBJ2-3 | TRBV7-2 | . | TGTGCCAGCGGTCGTGGCCCCCGAACCGATGCAGATACGCAGTATTTT | CASGRGPRTDADTQYF
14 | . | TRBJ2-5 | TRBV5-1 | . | TGCGCCAGCAGCTTGGGTGGGGTCCAAGAGACCCAGTACTTC | CASSLGGVQETQYF
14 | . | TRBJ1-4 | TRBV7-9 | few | TGTGCCAGCAGTCCTGGACAAACTAATGAAAAACTGTTTTTT | CASSPGQTNEKLFF
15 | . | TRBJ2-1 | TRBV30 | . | TGTGCCTGGAAGAAGGGGGGGTCCCTCTACAATGAGCAGTTCTTC | CAWKKGGSLYNEQFF
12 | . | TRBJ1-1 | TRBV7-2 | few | TGTGCCAGCAGCCCTCAGCGCACTGAAGCTTTCTTT | CASSPQRTEAFF
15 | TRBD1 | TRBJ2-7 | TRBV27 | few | TGTGCCAGCAGCCGATCAGGGGGATCACCCTACGAGCAGTACTTC | CASSRSGGSPYEQYF
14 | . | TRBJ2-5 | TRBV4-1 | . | TGCGCCAGCAGCCAAGTTGACTTTCAAGAGACCCAGTACTTC | CASSQVDFQETQYF
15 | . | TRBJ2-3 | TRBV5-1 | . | TGCGCCAGCAGCCGGGCGGGCTCCAACGATGATACGCAGTATTTT | CASSRAGSNDDTQYF
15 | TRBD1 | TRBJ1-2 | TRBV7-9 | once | TGTGCCAGCAGCTTCGCCCGACAGGGAGGCTATGGCTACACCTTC | CASSFARQGGYGYTF
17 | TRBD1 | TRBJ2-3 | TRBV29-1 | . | TGCAGCTCCAGCCTAGGGGACAGGGGGCGCGGCACAGATACGCAGTATTTT | CSSSLGDRGRGTDTQYF
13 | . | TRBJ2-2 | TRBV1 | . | TGCACCAGCAGCCAAGACTCTACCGGGGAGCTGTTTTTT | CTSSQDSTGELFF
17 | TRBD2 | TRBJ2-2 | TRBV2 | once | TGTGCCAGCAGTGAAGGCGGGGGGGCCCCGGACACCGGGGAGCTGTTTTTT | CASSEGGGAPDTGELFF
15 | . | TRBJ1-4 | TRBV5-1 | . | TGCGCCAGCAGCATTAACAGGGAGGGAGGAGAAAAACTGTTTTTT | CASSINREGGEKLFF
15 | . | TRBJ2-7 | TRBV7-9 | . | TGTGCCAGCAGCTCGACGGGTTCCGGCACCTACGAGCAGTACTTC | CASSSTGSGTYEQYF
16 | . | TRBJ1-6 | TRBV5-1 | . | TGCGCCAGCAGCTTGGAAACGGGTAGCAAAAATTCACCCCTCCACTTT | CASSLETGSKNSPLHF
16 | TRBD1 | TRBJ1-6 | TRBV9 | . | TGTGCCAGCAGCGTAGGGCAGGGGGCGTCAAATTCACCCCTCCACTTT | CASSVGQGASNSPLHF
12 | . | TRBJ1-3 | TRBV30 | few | TGTGCCTGGGGGACTGCGGGCAACACCATATATTTT | CAWGTAGNTIYF
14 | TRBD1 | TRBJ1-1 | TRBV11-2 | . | TGTGCCAGCAGCCCAATAGGACAGGCTCGAGCGGCTTTCTTT | CASSPIGQARAAFF
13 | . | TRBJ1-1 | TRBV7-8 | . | TGTGCCAGCAGCATCAAAAGGAACACTGAAGCTTTCTTT | CASSIKRNTEAFF
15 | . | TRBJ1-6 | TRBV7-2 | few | TGTGCCAGCAGCTTCTTGAGGGGTCTTAATTCACCCCTCCACTTT | CASSFLRGLNSPLHF
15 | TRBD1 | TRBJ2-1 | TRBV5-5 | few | TGTGCCAGCAGCTTGAGGGACAGGGGTCACAATGAGCAGTTCTTC | CASSLRDRGHNEQFF
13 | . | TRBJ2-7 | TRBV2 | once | TGTGCCAGCAGTGAAACAGGTTATACGGAGCAGTACTTC | CASSETGYTEQYF
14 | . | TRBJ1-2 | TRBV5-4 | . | TGTGCCAGCAGACCGGGGGCGGAAATCCATGGCTACACCTTC | CASRPGAEIHGYTF
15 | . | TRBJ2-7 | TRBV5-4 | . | TGTGCCAGCAGCTTGATGGGAAGGGACTCTTACGAGCAGTACTTC | CASSLMGRDSYEQYF
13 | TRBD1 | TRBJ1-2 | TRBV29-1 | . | TGCAGCGCTGACAGGGAGGGGCCCTATGGCTACACCTTC | CSADREGPYGYTF
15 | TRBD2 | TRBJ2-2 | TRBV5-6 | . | TGTGCCAGCAGCTCTCGGAGTAGCGGGGGGGCGGTGCTGTTTTTT | CASSSRSSGGAVLFF
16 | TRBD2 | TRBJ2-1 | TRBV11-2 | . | TGTGCCAGCAGCGCGCCAACTAGCGGAGGGGTGAATGAGCAGTTCTTC | CASSAPTSGGVNEQFF
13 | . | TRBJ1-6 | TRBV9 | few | TGTGCCAGCAGCGCACGCAGGGACTCACCCCTCCACTTT | CASSARRDSPLHF
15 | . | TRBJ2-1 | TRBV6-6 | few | TGTGCCAGCAGGACCGGGCCTCAGGCCTACAATGAGCAGTTCTTC | CASRTGPQAYNEQFF
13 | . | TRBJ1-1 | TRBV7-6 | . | TGTGCCAGCAGCTCGGACAGGAACACTGAAGCTTTCTTT | CASSSDRNTEAFF
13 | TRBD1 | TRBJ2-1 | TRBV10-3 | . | TGTGCCATCCTGGACAGGGGTAGAAATGAGCAGTTCTTC | CAILDRGRNEQFF